These T cell receptor beta chains were read from a single sample in a study of sequential checkpoint blockade in melanoma. The assay was immunoSEQ multiplex PCR, and TCRdb's table has in-frame clones only and misses some. The sample shows fewer than 6,000 clones, 20% to 30% of them seen only once. Sequenced here: tumor tissue (inferred from file names), sampled from a patient given nivolumab and ipilimumab in sequence. The receptors stem from a human donor with melanoma. Both conserved end residues are part of each CDR3. The D gene is left open where the match is weak. Only some rows state a clone size, as once, few, many or a class for expanded clones.

D gene	clone size	V gene	J gene	CDR3 DNA	CDR3 protein
TRBD1	NA	TRBV29-1	TRBJ2-5	TGCAGCGCCGAAGGGGACAGGGGGCAAGAGACCCAGTACTTC	CSAEGDRGQETQYF
TRBD1	few	TRBV28	TRBJ1-5	TGTGCCAGCAGTTCCGGACAGGGGATCGTTGTATATTTT	CASSSGQGIVVYF
NA	medium-sized	TRBV6-8	TRBJ2-2	TGTGCCAGCAGTTACCAGGACACCGGGGAGCTGTTTTTT	CASSYQDTGELFF
NA	few	TRBV6-8	TRBJ2-2	TGTGCCAGCAGCACTCAAGGACCCGCCGGGGAGCTGTTTTTT	CASSTQGPAGELFF
TRBD2	few	TRBV30	TRBJ2-5	TGTGCCTGGGGCGGGGGGGTGAAGACCCAGTACTTC	CAWGGGVKTQYF
TRBD1	NA	TRBV19	TRBJ1-5	TGTGCCAGTAGTATCGGACAGGGGGCGCATCAGCCCCAGCATTTT	CASSIGQGAHQPQHF
TRBD1	NA	TRBV4-1	TRBJ1-2	TGCGCCAGCAGCCAAGATCGAACAGGGGGCTATGGCTACACCTTC	CASSQDRTGGYGYTF
NA	few	TRBV28	TRBJ1-4	TGTGCCAGCAGTTCCCTGTTTGAAAAACTGTTTTTT	CASSSLFEKLFF
NA	few	TRBV28	TRBJ2-1	TGTGCCAGCGGACACGGGACACTAGCTATCTACAATGAGCAGTTCTTC	CASGHGTLAIYNEQFF
TRBD2	NA	TRBV19	TRBJ2-3	TGTGCCAGTAGTACCCGACTAGCGGGAGGATCAGATACGCAGTATTTT	CASSTRLAGGSDTQYF
NA	many	TRBV6-8	TRBJ2-7	TGTGCCAGCAGTCCCTCCCCGGGCCCTACCCCCGCCGAGCAGTACTTC	CASSPSPGPTPAEQYF
NA	NA	TRBV29-1	TRBJ1-2	TGCAGCGTTGAAGAATTCAGGGACGTTTATGGCTACACCTTC	CSVEEFRDVYGYTF
TRBD1	NA	TRBV15	TRBJ2-5	TGTGCCACCAGCGGGATCAGGGGGCTAAGACAAGAGACCCAGTACTTC	CATSGIRGLRQETQYF
TRBD2	NA	TRBV2	TRBJ2-1	TGTGCCAGCTGGGCTAGCGGGATTTTATCCTACAATGAGCAGTTCTTC	CASWASGILSYNEQFF
NA	NA	TRBV7-5	TRBJ2-5	TGTGCCAGCAGCTTAGCCCTCTTAGGGGGAGAGACCCAGTACTTC	CASSLALLGGETQYF
TRBD2	few	TRBV19	TRBJ2-7	TGTGCCAGTAGCCCCACCGGGAGGTACTCCTACGAGCAGTACTTC	CASSPTGRYSYEQYF
NA	NA	TRBV29-1	TRBJ1-1	TGCAGCGCATCACAGGGACTTGGGACTGAAGCTTTCTTT	CSASQGLGTEAFF
TRBD2	NA	TRBV11-3	TRBJ2-7	TGTGCCAGCAGCCAACTAGCGGGAGATGGGTACGAGCAGTACTTC	CASSQLAGDGYEQYF
TRBD2	NA	TRBV5-1	TRBJ2-7	TGCGCCAGCAGCACCGGGACTAGCCCTACGAGCTCCTACGAGCAGTACTTC	CASSTGTSPTSSYEQYF
NA	NA	TRBV6-1	TRBJ2-5	TGTGCCAGCAGTGAAGCAGGGCTAAGTGTCCAAGAGACCCAGTACTTC	CASSEAGLSVQETQYF
TRBD2	NA	TRBV15	TRBJ2-3	TGTGCCACCAGCTCGAGCGGGGTTCGGGATACGCAGTATTTT	CATSSSGVRDTQYF
TRBD2	many	TRBV6-8	TRBJ2-5	TGTGCCAGCAGAAATCCGGGACTAGCGGGAGACCGTCCCGCTGAGACCCAGTACTTC	CASRNPGLAGDRPAETQYF
NA	few	TRBV1	TRBJ2-7	TGCGCCAGCAGCCAATCGAGCGGCTACGAGCAGTACTTC	CASSQSSGYEQYF